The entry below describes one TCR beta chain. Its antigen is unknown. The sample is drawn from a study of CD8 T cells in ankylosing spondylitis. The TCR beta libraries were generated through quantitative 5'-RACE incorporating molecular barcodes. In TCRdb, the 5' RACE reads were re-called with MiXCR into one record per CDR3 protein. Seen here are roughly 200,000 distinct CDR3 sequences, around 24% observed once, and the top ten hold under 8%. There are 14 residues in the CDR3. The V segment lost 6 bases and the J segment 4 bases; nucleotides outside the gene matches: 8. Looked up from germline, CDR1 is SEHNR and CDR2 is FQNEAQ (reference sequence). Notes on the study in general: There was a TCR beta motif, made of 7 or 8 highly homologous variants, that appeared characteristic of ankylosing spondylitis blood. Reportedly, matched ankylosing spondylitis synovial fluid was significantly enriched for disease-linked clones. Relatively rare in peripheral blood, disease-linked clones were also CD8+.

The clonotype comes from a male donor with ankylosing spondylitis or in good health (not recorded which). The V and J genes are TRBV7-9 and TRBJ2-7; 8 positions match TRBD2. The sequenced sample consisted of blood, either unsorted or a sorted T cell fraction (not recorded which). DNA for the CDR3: TGTGCCAGCAGTCCCAGCGGGAGTGGGTACGAGCAGTACTTC. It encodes CASSPSGSGYEQYF.